These T cell receptor beta chains were read from a single sample in a study of T cell responses to AZD1222 COVID-19 vaccine. TCRdb's copy holds only in-frame clones and misses some; the assay was immunoSEQ multiplex PCR. The table includes about 170,000 clones, roughly 89% detected once. Source: peripheral blood, taken on day 0 of AZD1222 vaccination. The receptors originated from an adult in good health. CDR3s include the opening cysteine and the closing phenylalanine or tryptophan. D genes are given only for firm matches. Clone size is shown for a subset of rows, as once, few, many or a class of expanded clone.

CDR3: CASSEGTMAYEQYF
DNA: TGTGCCAGCAGCGAAGGGACGATGGCCTACGAGCAGTACTTC
J: TRBJ2-7
size: NA
D: NA
V: TRBV9

CDR3: CASSKMMNTEAFF
DNA: TGTGCTAGCAGCAAGATGATGAACACTGAAGCTTTCTTT
J: TRBJ1-1
size: NA
D: NA
V: TRBV7-7

CDR3: CASSLTANTGELFF
DNA: TGTGCCAGCAGCCTCACAGCGAACACCGGGGAGCTGTTTTTT
J: TRBJ2-2
size: NA
D: NA
V: TRBV4-2

CDR3: CASTLAGEQYF
DNA: TGTGCCAGCACACTAGCGGGCGAGCAGTACTTC
J: TRBJ2-7
size: few
D: TRBD2
V: TRBV7-9

CDR3: CASGSTGGSSYEQYF
DNA: TGTGCTAGTGGATCTACAGGGGGTTCCTCCTACGAGCAGTACTTC
J: TRBJ2-7
size: NA
D: TRBD1
V: TRBV12-5

CDR3: CASSLESSGRGEQFF
DNA: TGTGCCAGCAGCTTGGAGAGTAGCGGGAGAGGTGAGCAGTTCTTC
J: TRBJ2-1
size: NA
D: TRBD2
V: TRBV5-4

CDR3: CASSDRQGRSGAFF
DNA: TGTGCCAGCAGTGACAGACAGGGCCGTAGCGGGGCTTTCTTT
J: TRBJ1-1
size: NA
D: TRBD1
V: TRBV6-6

CDR3: CASSVLGGGAGNTIYF
DNA: TGTGCCAGCAGCGTATTAGGCGGGGGGGCCGGAAACACCATATATTTT
J: TRBJ1-3
size: once
D: NA
V: TRBV9

CDR3: CASTFGGNYGYTF
DNA: TGTGCCAGCACATTCGGCGGAAACTATGGCTACACCTTC
J: TRBJ1-2
size: few
D: NA
V: TRBV7-9

CDR3: CASSPRDRRDTEAFF
DNA: TGTGCCAGCAGCCCGAGAGACCGGCGGGACACTGAAGCTTTCTTT
J: TRBJ1-1
size: NA
D: NA
V: TRBV3-1/TRBV3-2

CDR3: CSASGLGNEQFF
DNA: TGCAGTGCTAGTGGTCTAGGCAATGAGCAGTTCTTC
J: TRBJ2-1
size: once
D: NA
V: TRBV20-1

CDR3: CASSLTLTGYQETQYF
DNA: TGTGCCAGCAGCCTAACCCTGACAGGGTACCAAGAGACCCAGTACTTC
J: TRBJ2-5
size: NA
D: TRBD1
V: TRBV7-9

CDR3: CASSIGQVVVNEQFF
DNA: TGTGCCAGTAGTATAGGCCAGGTCGTCGTTAATGAGCAGTTCTTC
J: TRBJ2-1
size: NA
D: NA
V: TRBV19

CDR3: CASSLGSINTQYF
DNA: TGTGCCAGCAGCTTAGGATCCATAAATACGCAGTATTTT
J: TRBJ2-3
size: NA
D: NA
V: TRBV7-9

CDR3: CASSPGGNEKLFF
DNA: TGTGCCAGCTCACCAGGGGGGAATGAAAAACTGTTTTTT
J: TRBJ1-4
size: once
D: NA
V: TRBV18

CDR3: CAWSTGNSGNTIYF
DNA: TGTGCCTGGAGCACAGGGAACTCTGGAAACACCATATATTTT
J: TRBJ1-3
size: NA
D: NA
V: TRBV30

CDR3: CASSPHQQTNYGYTF
DNA: TGTGCCAGCAGTCCGCACCAACAAACTAACTATGGCTACACCTTC
J: TRBJ1-2
size: NA
D: NA
V: TRBV6-2/TRBV6-3

CDR3: CASSGQASPLNYGYTF
DNA: TGTGCCAGCAGTGGTCAGGCGAGTCCCCTAAACTATGGCTACACCTTC
J: TRBJ1-2
size: NA
D: NA
V: TRBV2

CDR3: CASSAGQGSYNEQFF
DNA: TGCGCCAGCAGCGCGGGACAGGGATCCTACAATGAGCAGTTCTTC
J: TRBJ2-1
size: NA
D: TRBD1
V: TRBV5-1

CDR3: CASSVVAAGGNEQFF
DNA: TGTGCCAGCAGCGTAGTAGCAGCCGGGGGCAATGAGCAGTTCTTC
J: TRBJ2-1
size: NA
D: NA
V: TRBV9

CDR3: CASSAGLGRLAFF
DNA: TGTGCCAGCAGCGCAGGGTTGGGGAGATTGGCTTTCTTT
J: TRBJ1-1
size: once
D: NA
V: TRBV14

CDR3: CATQSDGNTEAFF
DNA: TGTGCCACCCAATCTGACGGGAACACTGAAGCTTTCTTT
J: TRBJ1-1
size: NA
D: NA
V: TRBV7-8

CDR3: CSASRLLGLLRNEQFF
DNA: TGCAGTGCTAGTAGGCTGTTAGGGCTTTTAAGGAATGAGCAGTTCTTC
J: TRBJ2-1
size: NA
D: NA
V: TRBV20-1

CDR3: CASRQGAVTNEKLFF
DNA: TGTGCCAGCAGGCAGGGGGCGGTTACTAATGAAAAACTGTTTTTT
J: TRBJ1-4
size: NA
D: TRBD1
V: TRBV7-2

CDR3: CASSAGQVVSGNTIYF
DNA: TGTGCCAGCTCAGCCGGACAGGTCGTCTCTGGAAACACCATATATTTT
J: TRBJ1-3
size: NA
D: TRBD1
V: TRBV18

CDR3: CASSLVQATNRRPDTQYF
DNA: TGTGCCAGCAGCTTGGTACAAGCGACGAATAGGCGCCCAGATACGCAGTATTTT
J: TRBJ2-3
size: once
D: NA
V: TRBV5-8

CDR3: CASSLDRSNQPQHF
DNA: TGTGCCAGCAGTTTAGACAGGAGCAATCAGCCCCAGCATTTT
J: TRBJ1-5
size: few
D: NA
V: TRBV2

CDR3: CSAAGVGELFF
DNA: TGCAGTGCTGCAGGGGTCGGGGAGCTGTTTTTT
J: TRBJ2-2
size: NA
D: NA
V: TRBV20-1

CDR3: CASSGGNSYNEQFF
DNA: TGTGCCAGCAGCGGGGGGAACTCCTACAATGAGCAGTTCTTC
J: TRBJ2-1
size: NA
D: NA
V: TRBV7-2

CDR3: CASGLNSYEQYF
DNA: TGTGCTAGTGGTTTGAATTCCTACGAGCAGTACTTC
J: TRBJ2-7
size: NA
D: NA
V: TRBV12-5

CDR3: CASLRGMGNTEAFF
DNA: TGTGCCAGCCTTCGGGGGATGGGGAACACTGAAGCTTTCTTT
J: TRBJ1-1
size: once
D: NA
V: TRBV11-2

CDR3: CASSLGGGGYTF
DNA: TGTGCCAGCAGCTTAGGAGGGGGTGGCTACACCTTC
J: TRBJ1-2
size: once
D: NA
V: TRBV7-8

CDR3: CASTRGGRSYGYTF
DNA: TGTGCCAGCACCCGCGGGGGGCGTAGCTATGGCTACACCTTC
J: TRBJ1-2
size: NA
D: NA
V: TRBV6-5

CDR3: CASSLRRTGRNTEAFF
DNA: TGTGCCAGCAGCTTAAGACGGACAGGGAGGAACACTGAAGCTTTCTTT
J: TRBJ1-1
size: NA
D: TRBD1
V: TRBV13

CDR3: CASSLVPPGEETQYF
DNA: TGTGCCAGCAGCTTAGTTCCTCCCGGGGAGGAGACCCAGTACTTC
J: TRBJ2-5
size: once
D: NA
V: TRBV7-6

CDR3: CASSLMRARADTQYF
DNA: TGTGCCAGCAGCTTAATGCGGGCTCGTGCAGATACGCAGTATTTT
J: TRBJ2-3
size: NA
D: NA
V: TRBV7-3

CDR3: CASSYDRGHSYEQYF
DNA: TGTGCCAGCAGTTACGACAGGGGTCACTCCTACGAGCAGTACTTC
J: TRBJ2-7
size: NA
D: TRBD1
V: TRBV6-5

CDR3: CASRRLRSGRALYEQYF
DNA: TGCGCCAGCAGACGATTAAGGAGCGGGAGGGCCTTGTATGAGCAGTACTTC
J: TRBJ2-7
size: NA
D: TRBD2
V: TRBV10-1

CDR3: CATSRDRGQGRDNEQFF
DNA: TGTGCCACCAGCAGAGATAGGGGACAGGGGAGAGACAATGAGCAGTTCTTC
J: TRBJ2-1
size: few
D: TRBD1
V: TRBV15

CDR3: CASSLVAGQHYEQYF
DNA: TGTGCCAGCAGCTTAGTTGCCGGACAGCACTACGAGCAGTACTTC
J: TRBJ2-7
size: NA
D: NA
V: TRBV7-3

CDR3: CASRTGVYNEQFF
DNA: TGTGCCAGTCGAACGGGAGTCTACAATGAGCAGTTCTTC
J: TRBJ2-1
size: NA
D: NA
V: TRBV19

CDR3: CASSLSPGLDTEAFF
DNA: TGTGCCAGCAGTTTATCCCCGGGCCTTGACACTGAAGCTTTCTTT
J: TRBJ1-1
size: once
D: NA
V: TRBV27

CDR3: CASSSRYTEAFF
DNA: TGTGCCAGCAGCTCAAGGTACACTGAAGCTTTCTTT
J: TRBJ1-1
size: NA
D: NA
V: TRBV7-9

CDR3: CASSFKPDSYNEQFF
DNA: TGTGCCAGCAGCTTTAAGCCCGATTCCTACAATGAGCAGTTCTTC
J: TRBJ2-1
size: NA
D: NA
V: TRBV7-2

CDR3: CAWKRGANTGELFF
DNA: TGTGCCTGGAAACGGGGGGCGAACACCGGGGAGCTGTTTTTT
J: TRBJ2-2
size: NA
D: TRBD2
V: TRBV30

CDR3: CASSFSDRGFGETQYF
DNA: TGCGCCAGCAGCTTTTCGGACAGGGGGTTTGGAGAGACCCAGTACTTC
J: TRBJ2-5
size: NA
D: TRBD1
V: TRBV5-1

CDR3: CASPNGPTGDVETQYF
DNA: TGTGCCAGCCCTAACGGCCCGACAGGGGACGTGGAGACCCAGTACTTC
J: TRBJ2-5
size: NA
D: TRBD1
V: TRBV27

CDR3: CASSQDTGGSAFF
DNA: TGTGCCAGCAGCCAAGATACAGGGGGGAGTGCTTTCTTT
J: TRBJ1-1
size: NA
D: TRBD1
V: TRBV3-1/TRBV3-2

CDR3: CASSLTGTWAYNEQFF
DNA: TGTGCCAGCAGTCTCACCGGGACATGGGCCTACAATGAGCAGTTCTTC
J: TRBJ2-1
size: NA
D: NA
V: TRBV27

CDR3: CASSPDRGSNEKLFF
DNA: TGTGCCAGCAGCCCCGACAGGGGTTCCAATGAAAAACTGTTTTTT
J: TRBJ1-4
size: NA
D: TRBD1
V: TRBV7-9

CDR3: CASSFATGGASGNTIYF
DNA: TGTGCCAGTAGTTTCGCAACCGGGGGCGCCTCTGGAAACACCATATATTTT
J: TRBJ1-3
size: NA
D: NA
V: TRBV19

CDR3: CASSLVPGGNEQFF
DNA: TGTGCCAGCAGCTTAGTTCCCGGGGGCAATGAGCAGTTCTTC
J: TRBJ2-1
size: NA
D: NA
V: TRBV7-2

CDR3: CASRNRRTNEKLFF
DNA: TGTGCCAGCAGAAACCGAAGGACTAATGAAAAACTGTTTTTT
J: TRBJ1-4
size: NA
D: NA
V: TRBV6-5

CDR3: CASSPRDRGPETQYF
DNA: TGTGCCAGCAGCCCCCGGGACAGGGGGCCGGAGACCCAGTACTTC
J: TRBJ2-5
size: NA
D: TRBD1
V: TRBV7-6

CDR3: CASSFGGPSTEAFF
DNA: TGTGCCAGCAGCTTCGGGGGGCCGAGCACTGAAGCTTTCTTT
J: TRBJ1-1
size: NA
D: NA
V: TRBV5-4

CDR3: CASSWTSGTDTQYF
DNA: TGTGCCAGCAGCTGGACTAGCGGCACAGATACGCAGTATTTT
J: TRBJ2-3
size: NA
D: TRBD2
V: TRBV11-1

CDR3: CAWSVAGNNQPQHF
DNA: TGTGCCTGGAGTGTAGCAGGGAACAATCAGCCCCAGCATTTT
J: TRBJ1-5
size: NA
D: NA
V: TRBV30

CDR3: CASSSPGTSGFYEQFF
DNA: TGTGCCAGCAGTTCCCCTGGGACTAGCGGTTTCTATGAGCAGTTCTTC
J: TRBJ2-1
size: NA
D: TRBD2
V: TRBV6-2/TRBV6-3

CDR3: CATSRGRDNTEAFF
DNA: TGTGCCACCAGCAGAGGCCGGGACAACACTGAAGCTTTCTTT
J: TRBJ1-1
size: NA
D: NA
V: TRBV15